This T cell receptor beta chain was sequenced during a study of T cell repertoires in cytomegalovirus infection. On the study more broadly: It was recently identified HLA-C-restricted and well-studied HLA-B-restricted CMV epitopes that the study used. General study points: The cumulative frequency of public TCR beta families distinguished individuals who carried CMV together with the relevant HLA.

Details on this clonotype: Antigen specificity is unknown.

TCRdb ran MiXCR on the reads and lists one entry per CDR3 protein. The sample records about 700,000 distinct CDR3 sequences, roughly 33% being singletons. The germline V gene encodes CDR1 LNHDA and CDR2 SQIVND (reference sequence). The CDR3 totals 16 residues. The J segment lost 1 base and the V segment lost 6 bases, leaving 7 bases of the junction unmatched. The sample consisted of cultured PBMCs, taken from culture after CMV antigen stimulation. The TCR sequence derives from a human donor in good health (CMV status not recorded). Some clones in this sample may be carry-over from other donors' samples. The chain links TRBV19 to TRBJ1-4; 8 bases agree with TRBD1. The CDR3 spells CASSTGQGKTNEKLFF. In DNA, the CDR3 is TGTGCCAGTAGCACCGGACAGGGTAAAACTAATGAAAAACTGTTTTTT.